This T cell receptor (beta chain) was found in a study of T cell responses to AZD1222 COVID-19 vaccine. Findings and limits, study-wide: Spike-specific TCR breadth rose after two AZD1222 doses, and depth rose as well. Spike was spanned by vaccine-associated CD4 TCRs, with dominance at 160-218 and 743-854. Only 5 or 6 people who got AZD1222 tested seropositive at baseline.

On this clone: Its target is unknown.

Repertoires were generated with immunoSEQ multiplex PCR, while TCRdb's copy carries only in-frame clones and drops some. The table records over 150,000 clones, about 90% of them present only once. The CDR3 runs 14 residues. Trimming took off 1 base at V and 7 bases at J, with 13 bases between the two ends. Germline-derived CDR1 and CDR2 are SNHLY and FYNNEI. The V call is TRBV2, the J call TRBJ1-2; possible D gene TRBD1, 6 bases. This TCR came from an adult in good health. The material sequenced was peripheral blood, taken on day 0 of AZD1222 vaccination. The CDR3 DNA sequence: TGTGCCAGCAGTGAAGAAAGGACGGGGGCTGGCTACACCTTC. Translating gives CASSEERTGAGYTF.